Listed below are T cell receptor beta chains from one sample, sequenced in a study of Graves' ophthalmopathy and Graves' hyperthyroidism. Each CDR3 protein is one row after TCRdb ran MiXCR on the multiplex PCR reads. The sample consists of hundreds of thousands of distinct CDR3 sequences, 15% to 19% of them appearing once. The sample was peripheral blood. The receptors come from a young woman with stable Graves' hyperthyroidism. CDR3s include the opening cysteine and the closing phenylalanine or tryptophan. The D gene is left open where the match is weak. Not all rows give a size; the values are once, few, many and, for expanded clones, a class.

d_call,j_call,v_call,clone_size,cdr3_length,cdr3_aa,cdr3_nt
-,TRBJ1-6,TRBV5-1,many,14,CASSLSGADSPLHF,TGCGCCAGCAGCTTGAGTGGGGCGGATTCACCCCTCCACTTT
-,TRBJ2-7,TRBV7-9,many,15,CASSGDLLLPYEQYF,TGTGCCAGCAGCGGCGACCTCCTTTTACCTTACGAGCAGTACTTC
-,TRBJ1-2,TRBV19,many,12,CASSISSNGYTF,TGTGCCAGTAGTATCTCCAGTAATGGCTACACCTTC
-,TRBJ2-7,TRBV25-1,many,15,CASSGRAAGAYEQYF,TGTGCCAGCAGCGGCCGGGCCGCTGGCGCCTACGAGCAGTACTTC
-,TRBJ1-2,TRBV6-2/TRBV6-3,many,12,CASSLDSYGYTF,TGTGCCAGCAGTCTGGACAGCTATGGCTACACCTTC
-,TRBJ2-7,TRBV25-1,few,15,CASSVRSGESYEQYF,TGTGCCAGCAGTGTCCGGTCAGGAGAGTCCTACGAGCAGTACTTC
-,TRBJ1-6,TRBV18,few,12,CASSPEDSPLHF,TGTGCCAGCTCACCGGAAGATTCACCCCTCCACTTT
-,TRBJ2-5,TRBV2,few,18,CASSEGGDVRDPQETQYF,TGTGCCAGCAGTGAAGGTGGGGACGTCCGGGACCCCCAAGAGACCCAGTACTTC
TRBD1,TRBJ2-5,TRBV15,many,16,CATSRVLTGAGETQYF,TGTGCCACCAGCAGAGTTTTGACAGGGGCAGGGGAGACCCAGTACTTC
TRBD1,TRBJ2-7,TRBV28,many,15,CASSDPRTGEDEQYF,TGTGCCAGCAGTGATCCTCGGACAGGGGAGGACGAGCAGTACTTC
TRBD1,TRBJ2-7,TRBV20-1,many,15,CSATVGTGGSYEQYF,TGCAGTGCTACAGTCGGGACAGGGGGCTCCTACGAGCAGTACTTC
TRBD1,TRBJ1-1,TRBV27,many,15,CASSTGQGKNTEAFF,TGTGCCAGCAGTACGGGACAGGGGAAGAACACTGAAGCTTTCTTT
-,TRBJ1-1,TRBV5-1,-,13,CASSVERGTEACF,TGCGCCAGCAGCGTAGAACGAGGGACTGAAGCTTGCTTT
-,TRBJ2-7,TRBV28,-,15,CASSLVPGFRNEQYF,TGTGCCAGCAGTTTAGTTCCGGGGTTCAGGAACGAGCAGTACTTC
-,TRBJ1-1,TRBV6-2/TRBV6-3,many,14,CASRPQWGGTEAFF,TGTGCCAGCAGACCCCAATGGGGGGGCACTGAAGCTTTCTTT
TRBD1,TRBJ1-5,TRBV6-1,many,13,CASARGWGQPQHF,TGTGCCAGCGCCAGGGGGTGGGGTCAGCCCCAGCATTTT
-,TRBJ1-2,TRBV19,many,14,CASSMGPMEYGYTF,TGTGCCAGTAGTATGGGGCCGATGGAATATGGCTACACCTTC
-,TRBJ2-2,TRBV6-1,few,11,CATYNTGELFF,TGTGCCACCTATAACACCGGGGAGCTGTTTTTT
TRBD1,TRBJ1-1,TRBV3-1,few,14,CASRDRGSDREAFF,TGTGCCAGCAGAGACAGGGGGTCGGATCGGGAAGCTTTCTTT
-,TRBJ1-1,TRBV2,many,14,CTSSEARGNTEAFF,TGTACCAGCAGTGAAGCGCGGGGGAACACTGAAGCTTTCTTT
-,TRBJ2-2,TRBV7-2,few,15,CASSFAAGQSGELFF,TGTGCCAGCAGCTTTGCGGCAGGGCAGAGCGGGGAGCTGTTTTTT
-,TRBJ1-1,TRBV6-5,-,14,CASSYRDIVTEAFF,TGTGCCAGCAGTTACCGGGACATCGTCACTGAAGCTTTCTTT
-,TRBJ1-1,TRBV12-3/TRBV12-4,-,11,CASSYQGLAFF,TGTGCCAGCAGCTACCAGGGTCTGGCTTTCTTT
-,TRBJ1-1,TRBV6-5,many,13,CASSYSTDTEAFF,TGTGCCAGCAGTTACTCGACAGACACTGAAGCTTTCTTT
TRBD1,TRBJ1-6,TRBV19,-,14,CATSPGTENSPLHF,TGTGCCACTTCCCCCGGGACAGAGAATTCACCCCTCCACTTT
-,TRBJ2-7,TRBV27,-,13,CASSGTPSYEQYF,TGTGCCAGCAGCGGGACTCCCTCCTACGAGCAGTACTTC